Shown below are 16 T cell receptor beta chains from a single sample sequenced in a study of blood T cell dynamics during melanoma immunotherapy. Indicated time point: pre-treatment baseline. Some clones are missing from TCRdb's copy, which holds only in-frame ones; the method was immunoSEQ multiplex PCR. Among some 15,000 clones listed, approximately 89% were seen once. This sample comprised blood, obtained from a patient treated with checkpoint blockade. These receptors were taken from a human donor with melanoma.

The chain uses TRBV5-4 and TRBJ1-2; 7 bases are shared with TRBD1. Trimming took 0 bases from V and 5 from J; bases not matched to a gene: 4. The CDR3 sequence is 14 residues long. Germline CDR1 SGHNT, CDR2 YYREEE (reference sequence). The CDR3 sequence is CASSLGQGEYGYTF. For the CDR3, the DNA is TGTGCCAGCAGCTTGGGGCAGGGGGAGTATGGCTACACCTTC.

The rearrangement joins TRBV14 to TRBJ2-5; D gene uncertain. Germline CDR1 SGHDN, CDR2 FVKESK. Trimming took off 3 bases at V and 1 base at J, with 0 bases between the two ends. The CDR3 contains 11 residues. CDR3 bases: TGTGCCAGCAGCCACCAAGAGACCCAGTACTTC. This encodes CASSHQETQYF. Filled out from reference TRBV14 and TRBJ2-5, the complete variable domain reads EAGVTQFPSHSVIEKGQTVTLRCDPISGHDNLYWYRRVMGKEIKFLLHFVKESKQDESGMPNNRFLAERTGGTYSTLKVQPAELEDSGVYFCASSHQETQYFGPGTRLLVL.

The V gene is TRBV7-7, the J gene TRBJ2-5; 10 positions match TRBD2. Germline assignment: CDR1 SSHAT and CDR2 FNYEAQ (reference sequence). The CDR3 contains 15 residues. V lost 5 bases to trimming and J lost 6 bases; unmatched junction nucleotides: 9. The CDR3 sequence is CASSGAGGAWQTQYF. The CDR3 DNA sequence: TGTGCCAGCAGCGGAGCGGGAGGGGCTTGGCAGACCCAGTACTTC.

CDR3 sequence: CASSPPRQYYGYTF. The CDR3 nucleotides read TGTGCCAGCAGTCCACCCCGACAGTACTATGGCTACACCTTC. The rearrangement joins TRBV28 to TRBJ1-2, with TRBD1 as a possible D gene (5 bases). Trimming removed 5 bases from V and 3 bases from J, with 13 bases in between. Germline-derived CDR1 and CDR2 are MDHEN and SYDVKM. CDR3 length: 14 amino acids.

V is TRBV5-4 and J is TRBJ2-5; D could derive from TRBD1 or TRBD2 (5 bases each). CDR1 is SGHNT and CDR2 is YYREEE in the germline V gene (reference sequence). This CDR3 has 15 amino acids. Between the trimmed V and J ends, which lost 3 bases and 1 base, there was a span of 13 bases. The CDR3 sequence is CASSSARDRQETQYF. Here the CDR3 DNA reads TGTGCCAGCAGCTCCGCCCGGGACCGCCAAGAGACCCAGTACTTC. Full variable domain (outside the CDR3, taken from reference TRBV5-4 and TRBJ2-5): ETGVTQSPTHLIKTRGQQVTLRCSSQSGHNTVSWYQQALGQGPQFIFQYYREEENGRGNFPPRFSGLQFPNYSSELNVNALELDDSALYLCASSSARDRQETQYFGPGTRLLVL.

The V gene is TRBV11-2, the J gene TRBJ2-5; D unclear. This CDR3 is built from 13 residues. Trimming took 5 bases from V and 5 from J, leaving 12 bases between them. Germline V lookup: CDR1 SGHAT, CDR2 FQNNGV. Written as DNA, the CDR3 is TGTGCCAGCAGCCTGACAAGTGCGGAGACCCAGTACTTC. Encoded protein: CASSLTSAETQYF. Supplemented by reference TRBV11-2 and TRBJ2-5, the full variable domain reads EAGVAQSPRYKIIEKRQSVAFWCNPISGHATLYWYQQILGQGPKLLIQFQNNGVVDDSQLPKDRFSAERLKGVDSTLKIQPAKLEDSAVYLCASSLTSAETQYFGPGTRLLVL.

The CDR3 sequence: CGPSERKPNEKLFF. CDR3 nucleotide sequence: TGTGGCCCATCTGAGCGTAAACCCAATGAAAAACTGTTTTTT. This chain uses TRBV27 with TRBJ1-4; no clear D gene. Germline V gene sequence: CDR1 MNHEY, CDR2 SMNVEV (reference sequence). CDR3 size: 14 residues.

The rearrangement links TRBV2 to TRBJ2-2; 13 bases align to TRBD2. V was pared by 6 bases and J by 6 bases, with 4 bases of the junction left unmatched. Germline CDR1 SNHLY, CDR2 FYNNEI. CDR3 length: 15 amino acids. CDR3 region: CASSATSGGAGELFF. CDR3 DNA sequence: TGTGCCAGCAGCGCCACTAGCGGGGGGGCCGGGGAGCTGTTTTTT.

The V and J genes are TRBV5-1 and TRBJ2-7; the D gene is possibly TRBD2 (5 bases). CDR1 and CDR2 (germline): SGHRS, YFSETQ. Trimming pared 3 bases from V and 2 bases from J, leaving 9 bases between. The CDR3 has 13 amino acids. The CDR3 protein is CASSYQEAYEQYF. The CDR3 region has the DNA TGCGCCAGCAGCTATCAGGAGGCCTACGAGCAGTACTTC. Together with reference TRBV5-1 and TRBJ2-7, the CDR3 gives the full variable domain: KAGVTQTPRYLIKTRGQQVTLSCSPISGHRSVSWYQQTPGQGLQFLFEYFSETQRNKGNFPGRFSGRQFSNSRSEMNVSTLELGDSALYLCASSYQEAYEQYFGPGTRLTVT.

V gene TRBV10-3 combines with J gene TRBJ2-3, with 9 bases matching TRBD2. The V gene end was trimmed by 6 bases and the J gene end by 0 bases; junction bases not matched to a gene: 4. The CDR3 covers 15 residues. Looked up from germline, CDR1 is ENHRY and CDR2 is SYGVKD. The CDR3 nucleotides are TGTGCCATCAGACTAGCGGGTGTTAGCACAGATACGCAGTATTTT. It codes for CAIRLAGVSTDTQYF.

The rearrangement joins TRBV15 to TRBJ1-3; perhaps TRBD1 as D (5 bases). The CDR3 contains 15 residues. CDR1 and CDR2 (germline): LNHNV, YYDKDF (reference sequence). The V and J ends lost 5 bases and 2 bases respectively, with 13 bases between them. CDR3 coding DNA: TGTGCCACCAGCTCCCAACGGGGGACTGGAAACACCATATATTTT. It codes for CATSSQRGTGNTIYF.

V is TRBV28 and J is TRBJ2-7, with D maybe TRBD2 (6 bases). V shed 6 bases and J shed 0 bases, with 15 bases lying between them. The CDR3 contains 15 residues. Germline values: CDR1 MDHEN, CDR2 SYDVKM. CDR3 DNA sequence: TGTGCCAGCAGGGGCGGGACTCGGGACTCCTACGAGCAGTACTTC. It specifies CASRGGTRDSYEQYF.

V usage is TRBV6-5 and J usage is TRBJ2-2; TRBD1 aligns across 10 bases. With V trimmed by 2 bases and J by 4 bases, 1 base remained unmatched. This CDR3 is built from 15 residues. Germline loops: CDR1 MNHEY, CDR2 SVGAGI. CDR3 in amino acids: CASSYGTGVTGELFF. The CDR3 DNA reads TGTGCCAGCAGTTACGGGACAGGGGTCACCGGGGAGCTGTTTTTT.

V usage is TRBV6-1 and J usage is TRBJ1-2; no clear D. Trimming took off 4 bases at V and 4 bases at J, with 19 bases between the two ends. CDR1 is MNHNS and CDR2 is SASEGT in the germline V gene. The CDR3 has 16 residues. The CDR3 is CASSVSGQATPYGYTF. For the CDR3, the DNA is TGTGCCAGCAGTGTTAGTGGGCAGGCCACCCCCTATGGCTACACCTTC.

The gene calls are TRBV30 and TRBJ2-1; D may be TRBD2 (7 bases). The CDR3 extends over 15 amino acids. Deletions cut 0 bases from V and 12 bases from J, with 21 bases between. Germline V gene sequence: CDR1 GTSNPN, CDR2 SVGIG (reference sequence). CDR3 DNA: TGTGCCTGGAGTGTCTCGGGGGGCGGTGGAGGAGGGCAGTTCTTC. The encoded protein is CAWSVSGGGGGGQFF.

The CDR3 nucleotides read TGTGCCAGCAGCAAATCTAGCGGGGGATACAATGAGCAGTTCTTC. This sequence encodes CASSKSSGGYNEQFF. This sequence joins TRBV5-4 and TRBJ2-1; 10 bases line up with TRBD2. CDR1 and CDR2 (germline): SGHNT, YYREEE (reference sequence). The V and J ends lost 4 bases and 4 bases, in that order; junction bases with no gene match: 5. The CDR3 is made up of 15 amino acids.